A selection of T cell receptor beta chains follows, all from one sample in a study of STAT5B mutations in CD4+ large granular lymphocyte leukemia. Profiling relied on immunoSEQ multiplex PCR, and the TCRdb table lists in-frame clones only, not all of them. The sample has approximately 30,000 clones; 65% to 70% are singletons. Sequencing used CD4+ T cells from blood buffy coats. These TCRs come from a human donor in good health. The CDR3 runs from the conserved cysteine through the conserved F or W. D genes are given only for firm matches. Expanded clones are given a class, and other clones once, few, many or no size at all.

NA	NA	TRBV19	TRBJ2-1	CASSTGSNEQFF	TGTGCCAGTAGTACCGGAAGCAATGAGCAGTTCTTC
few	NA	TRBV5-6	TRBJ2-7	CASSSLSYEQYF	TGTGCCAGCAGCTCCCTATCCTACGAGCAGTACTTC
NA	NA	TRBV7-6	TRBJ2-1	CASSLGRLKSSYNEQFF	TGTGCCAGCAGCTTAGGGCGGTTGAAAAGCTCCTACAATGAGCAGTTCTTC
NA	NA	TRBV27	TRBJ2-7	CASSRGYGTAPHEQYF	TGTGCCAGCAGTAGGGGGTACGGGACCGCACCCCACGAGCAGTACTTC
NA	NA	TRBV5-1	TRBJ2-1	CASSFSAGRYNEQFF	TGCGCCAGCAGCTTTTCGGCAGGACGCTACAATGAGCAGTTCTTC
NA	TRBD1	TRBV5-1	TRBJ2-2	CASSLVQGADGELFF	TGCGCCAGCAGCTTGGTCCAGGGGGCAGACGGGGAGCTGTTTTTT
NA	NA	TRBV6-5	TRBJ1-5	CASSYSGNSNQPQHF	TGTGCCAGCAGTTACTCCGGGAATAGCAATCAGCCCCAGCATTTT
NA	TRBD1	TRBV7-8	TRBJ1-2	CASSPFRDSGGYTF	TGTGCCAGCAGTCCCTTCCGGGACAGCGGTGGCTACACCTTC
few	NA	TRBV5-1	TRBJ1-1	CASSLFSQPNTEAFF	TGCGCCAGCAGTCTGTTTTCACAGCCGAACACTGAAGCTTTCTTT
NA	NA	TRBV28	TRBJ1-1	CASTTLGGGNTEAFF	TGTGCCAGCACTACCTTGGGGGGAGGGAACACTGAAGCTTTCTTT
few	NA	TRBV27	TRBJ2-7	CASSPGTLPYEQYF	TGTGCCAGCAGCCCTGGGACTCTACCCTACGAGCAGTACTTC
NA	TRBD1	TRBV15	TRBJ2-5	CATSKDRGRETQYF	TGTGCCACCAGCAAGGACAGGGGGCGAGAGACCCAGTACTTC
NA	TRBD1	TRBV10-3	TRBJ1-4	CAISDPGQGGREKLFF	TGTGCCATCAGTGACCCGGGACAGGGGGGGCGTGAAAAACTGTTTTTT
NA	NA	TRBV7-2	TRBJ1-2	CASSSLKGRPGYGYTF	TGTGCCAGCAGCTCCCTCAAGGGACGACCTGGCTATGGCTACACCTTC
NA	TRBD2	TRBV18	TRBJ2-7	CASSRGGGAYEQYF	TGTGCCAGCTCACGGGGCGGGGGGGCCTACGAGCAGTACTTC
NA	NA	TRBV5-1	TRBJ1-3	CASSPQPLSGNTIYF	TGCGCCAGCAGCCCTCAACCATTATCCGGAAACACCATATATTTT
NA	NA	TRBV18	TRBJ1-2	CASSPQKETSYGYTF	TGTGCCAGCTCACCCCAAAAAGAGACCAGCTATGGCTACACCTTC
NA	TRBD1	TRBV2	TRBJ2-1	CASREDRGFNEQFF	TGTGCCAGCCGGGAGGACAGGGGGTTCAATGAGCAGTTCTTC
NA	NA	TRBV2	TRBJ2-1	CASSDPRGKNEQFF	TGTGCCAGCAGTGATCCCCGGGGCAAGAATGAGCAGTTCTTC
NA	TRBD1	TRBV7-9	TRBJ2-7	CASSLAGAGGRYEQYF	TGTGCCAGCAGCTTAGCTGGAGCAGGGGGAAGGTACGAGCAGTACTTC
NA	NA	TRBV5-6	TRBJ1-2	CASSLTGPPNYGYTF	TGTGCCAGCAGCTTGACAGGTCCCCCTAACTATGGCTACACCTTC
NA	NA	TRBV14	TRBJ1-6	CASSQVEGGTYNSPLHF	TGTGCCAGCAGCCAAGTGGAAGGGGGGACCTATAATTCACCCCTCCACTTT
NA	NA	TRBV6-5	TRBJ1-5	CASSYSNNQPQHF	TGTGCCAGCAGTTACTCAAACAATCAGCCCCAGCATTTT
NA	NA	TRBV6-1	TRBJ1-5	CASSESGQIYSNQPQHF	TGTGCCAGCAGTGAATCCGGCCAGATTTATAGCAATCAGCCCCAGCATTTT
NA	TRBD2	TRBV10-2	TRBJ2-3	CASRLAGSSTDTQYF	TGCGCCAGCAGACTAGCGGGTTCTAGCACAGATACGCAGTATTTT
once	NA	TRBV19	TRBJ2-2	CASIGGRFTGELFF	TGTGCCAGTATTGGGGGGCGGTTTACCGGGGAGCTGTTTTTT
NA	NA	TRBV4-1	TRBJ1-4	CASSQEAGPVSEKLFF	TGCGCCAGCAGCCAAGAAGCCGGCCCGGTTAGCGAAAAACTGTTTTTT
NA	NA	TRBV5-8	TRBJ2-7	CASSLEGSSYEQYF	TGTGCCAGCAGCTTGGAGGGGTCCTCCTACGAGCAGTACTTC
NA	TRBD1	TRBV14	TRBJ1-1	CASSQGDRVFF	TGTGCCAGCAGCCAAGGTGACAGGGTTTTCTTT
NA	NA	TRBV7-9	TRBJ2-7	CASSSPTGTGPYEQYF	TGTGCCAGCAGCTCACCCACCGGGACGGGCCCCTACGAGCAGTACTTC
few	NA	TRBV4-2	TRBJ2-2	CASSQEIAGELFF	TGTGCCAGCAGCCAAGAGATAGCCGGGGAGCTGTTTTTT
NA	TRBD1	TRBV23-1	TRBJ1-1	CASSQSSPGQVMNTEAFF	TGCGCCAGCAGTCAATCGTCCCCGGGACAGGTCATGAACACTGAAGCTTTCTTT
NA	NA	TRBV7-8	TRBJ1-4	CASSFRPALNEKLFF	TGTGCCAGCAGCTTCCGTCCTGCACTGAATGAAAAACTGTTTTTT
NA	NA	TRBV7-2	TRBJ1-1	CASSLGTGLRNTEAFF	TGTGCCAGCAGCTTAGGGACGGGCCTTAGGAACACTGAAGCTTTCTTT
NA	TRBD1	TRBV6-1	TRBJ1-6	CASSEGTGVSPLHF	TGTGCCAGCAGTGAAGGAACAGGGGTGTCACCCCTCCACTTT
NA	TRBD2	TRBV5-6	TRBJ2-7	CASSLFRVTSGGQPGEQYF	TGTGCCAGCAGCTTATTCCGGGTGACTAGCGGGGGCCAGCCGGGCGAGCAGTACTTC
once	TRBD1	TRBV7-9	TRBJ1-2	CASSLLGRSGGVYGYTF	TGTGCCAGCAGCTTATTGGGGCGGTCAGGGGGTGTCTATGGCTACACCTTC
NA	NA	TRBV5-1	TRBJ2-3	CASSLVSGADTQYF	TGCGCCAGCAGCTTGGTATCAGGTGCAGATACGCAGTATTTT
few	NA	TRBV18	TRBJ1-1	CASSPGVNTEAFF	TGTGCCAGCTCACCCGGGGTTAACACTGAAGCTTTCTTT
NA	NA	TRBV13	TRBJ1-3	CASSPSGGNTIYF	TGTGCCAGCAGCCCATCGGGTGGAAACACCATATATTTT
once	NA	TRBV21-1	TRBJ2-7	CASSKTSGYYEQYF	TGTGCCAGCAGCAAAACGTCCGGCTACTACGAGCAGTACTTC
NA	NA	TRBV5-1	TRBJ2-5	CASRGRTSHQETQYF	TGCGCCAGCAGAGGAAGGACCAGCCACCAAGAGACCCAGTACTTC
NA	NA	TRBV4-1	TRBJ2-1	CASSQVLRRPLEQFF	TGCGCCAGCAGCCAAGTTCTACGTCGGCCGCTTGAGCAGTTCTTC
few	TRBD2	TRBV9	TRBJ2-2	CASSVVLAGGIGELFF	TGTGCCAGCAGCGTAGTCCTAGCGGGGGGAATCGGGGAGCTGTTTTTT
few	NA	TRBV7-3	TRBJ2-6	CASSSSGAGANVLTF	TGTGCCAGCAGCTCCTCAGGTGCTGGGGCCAACGTCCTGACTTTC
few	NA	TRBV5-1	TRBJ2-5	CASSLPNPYGQETQYF	TGCGCCAGCAGCTTACCCAACCCCTACGGCCAAGAGACCCAGTACTTC
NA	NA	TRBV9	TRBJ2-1	CASSVEMGLNEQFF	TGTGCCAGCAGCGTAGAAATGGGGCTCAATGAGCAGTTCTTC
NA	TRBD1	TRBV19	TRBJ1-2	CASSMGTGNYGYTF	TGTGCCAGTAGTATGGGGACAGGGAACTATGGCTACACCTTC
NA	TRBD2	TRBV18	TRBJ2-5	CASSVSSGVQETQYF	TGTGCCAGCTCAGTGTCCAGCGGGGTACAAGAGACCCAGTACTTC
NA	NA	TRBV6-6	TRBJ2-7	CASRPGGGRSYEQYF	TGTGCCAGCAGACCAGGGGGGGGTCGGTCCTACGAGCAGTACTTC
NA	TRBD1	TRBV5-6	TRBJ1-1	CASSSVGTGGNLEAFF	TGTGCCAGCAGCTCTGTCGGGACAGGGGGTAACTTGGAAGCTTTCTTT
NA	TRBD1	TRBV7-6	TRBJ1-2	CASSQGQGTGYTF	TGTGCCAGCAGCCAGGGACAGGGGACTGGCTACACCTTC
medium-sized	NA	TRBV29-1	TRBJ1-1	CSVVGFTEAFF	TGCAGCGTTGTTGGTTTCACTGAAGCTTTCTTT
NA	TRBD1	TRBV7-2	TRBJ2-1	CASSSQGASNNEQFF	TGTGCCAGCAGCTCCCAGGGGGCAAGTAACAATGAGCAGTTCTTC
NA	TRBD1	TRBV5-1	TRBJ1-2	CASSQTTGGDYGYTF	TGCGCCAGCAGCCAAACCACAGGGGGCGATTATGGCTACACCTTC
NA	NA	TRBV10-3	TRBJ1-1	CAISISGDTEAFF	TGTGCCATCAGTATCTCCGGGGACACTGAAGCTTTCTTT
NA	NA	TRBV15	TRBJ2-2	CATRMTGAGELFF	TGTGCCACCAGGATGACCGGGGCCGGGGAGCTGTTTTTT
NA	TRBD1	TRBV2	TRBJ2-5	CASSARTGRGQETQYF	TGTGCCAGCAGCGCAAGGACAGGGAGAGGACAAGAGACCCAGTACTTC
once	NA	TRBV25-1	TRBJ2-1	CASSDRTPRGDEQFF	TGTGCCAGCAGTGACCGGACCCCCAGGGGCGATGAGCAGTTCTTC